This TCR beta chain is from a study of regulatory T cells in long-lasting Graves disease. Overall study context: Freshly diagnosed Graves' patients had used antithyroid drugs for under 3 months.

Germline V lookup: CDR1 DFQATT, CDR2 SNEGSKA (reference sequence). Losses at the gene ends were 1 base for V and 1 base for J; bases not matched to a gene: 3. CDR3 length equals 15 residues. HTBI primers from iRepertoire and Arm-PCR of CDR3 regions yielded the TCR beta libraries. Authors' methods: Across samples, 50 to 75 TRBV and about 15 TRBJ segments were found. Via MiXCR, TCRdb re-called the multiplex PCR reads, giving one row per CDR3 protein. The V and J calls were determined by TCRdb, not by the authors. The repertoire holds about 530,000 distinct CDR3 sequences, with roughly 16% as singletons. Time point denoted: newly diagnosed GD, antithyroid drugs for less than 3 months. Extracted RNA from PBMCs served as the source of the TCR library. This clonotype was seen at least ten times. The sample was also reused in another study, on T cells in Graves' hyperthyroidism and ophthalmopathy. That study adds: Lactation, pregnancy, other autoimmune disease or uncontrolled infection led to exclusion of patients. Most expanded thyroid clonotypes above 0.001 recurred in blood.

The J gene is TRBJ1-1, the V gene TRBV20-1; 10 bases match TRBD1. The sequencing used peripheral blood mononuclear cells (PBMCs), collected at new diagnosis, from a patient treated with antithyroid drugs. The origin of this receptor is a woman aged 40 to 65 with Graves disease. The CDR3 spells CSARGQGARNTEAFF. DNA of the CDR3: TGCAGTGCTAGAGGACAGGGGGCAAGGAACACTGAAGCTTTCTTT.